This T cell receptor (beta chain) was documented in a study of CD8+ T cells in alopecia areata. Study at large: Treated patients swallowed 5 to 10 mg of oral tofacitinib twice daily. Tofacitinib ran for 6 to 18 months before 6 months off drug.

Sequencing relied on a cDNA template that was reverse transcribed from extracted RNA. The table came from immunoSEQ multiplex PCR; TCRdb's copy has only in-frame clones and leaves some out. The table shows fewer than 250,000 clones, with 45% to 75% occurring only once. The sample's treatment: oral pan-JAK inhibitor, 5-10 mg twice daily. Peripheral blood, together with lesional scalp punch biopsies, was collected from alopecia areata patients. Sequencing was performed on CD4+ T cells sorted from blood, taken at week 4, from a patient treated with tofacitinib. This TCR was sampled from a human donor with alopecia areata.

Here the CDR3 reads CASSPAGQGGDEQYF. The CDR3 bases are TGTGCCAGCTCACCTGCCGGGCAGGGAGGAGACGAGCAGTACTTC. This chain uses TRBV18 with TRBJ2-7, with D possibly matching TRBD2 (6 bases). The CDR3 length is 15 residues. Trimming removed 3 bases from V and 5 bases from J, with 17 bases in between. Germline V gene data show CDR1 as KGHSH and CDR2 as LQKENI.